This T cell receptor beta chain derives from a study of blood T cell repertoires in COVID-19. Overall study: Both acute and convalescent COVID-19 samples were obtained from the United States, Italy and Spain.

The CDR3 consists of 16 residues. Trimming left V 6 bases short and J 5 bases short, with 20 bases between. CDR1 LNHDA and CDR2 SQIVND come from the germline V gene (reference sequence). Per the original data handling: Cell counts per sample came from amplifying reference gene primers. Using immunoSEQ multiplex PCR, the repertoire was profiled, and TCRdb retains in-frame clones only, with some absent. V and J calls and clone size are copied from that table; D and trimming were computed from the DNA. The sample has under 300,000 clones; roughly nine tenths are singletons. The rearrangement uses TRBV19 and TRBJ1-5; a weak D match, TRBD1 (5 bases). Sequencing was performed on peripheral blood. This TCR came from a man younger than 30 with active or convalescent COVID-19. The CDR3 DNA follows: TGTGCCAGTAGCCTGGATGAGTCGCAGGGCCATCAGCCCCAGCATTTT. Its protein is CASSLDESQGHQPQHF.